This record looks at one T cell receptor (beta chain) sequence and its context. Its antigen remains unidentified. This record belongs to a study of T cells after yellow fever vaccination. About the study: The fractions with low cell numbers were processed using SMART-Seq v4 Ultra Low Input.

The CDR3 has 16 residues. V was trimmed by 2 bases and J by 3 bases, leaving 17 bases between them. The V gene's germline CDR1 is DFQATT and CDR2 SNEGSKA (reference sequence). Study-wide findings and caveats: Detected again after the booster were most primary-vaccination clones, at nearly 97% CD4 and around 91% CD8. Clonotypes shared by both compartments, CD4 and CD8, made up a small share.

They built TCR cDNA with 5'RACE template switching, a step that put in a universal primer site and UMIs. TCRdb re-called the 5' RACE reads with MiXCR, one entry per CDR3 protein. The sample comprises hundreds of thousands of distinct CDR3 sequences, approximately 9% of which are singletons, and approximately 19% rests with the top ten. The sequence derives from a man younger than 30 who received the YFV17D yellow fever vaccine. V usage is TRBV20-1 and J usage is TRBJ2-1; D is possibly TRBD1 (7 bases). Sample: PBMCs, taken on the day of the first yellow fever vaccination. CDR3 in DNA: TGCAGTGCTAGACTCAGGGGGGCGGCATACTACAATGAGCAGTTCTTC. Amino acid sequence: CSARLRGAAYYNEQFF.